A single sample gave rise to the 20 T cell receptor beta chains below, sequenced in a study of blood T cell repertoires in COVID-19. Profiled with immunoSEQ multiplex PCR; TCRdb holds only in-frame clones, not every one. The table has about 180,000 clones, roughly 84% seen once. The sample comprised PBMCs or T cells enriched from blood (not recorded which). These receptors all come from a man aged 55 to 70 who had recovered from COVID-19.

V usage is TRBV9 and J usage is TRBJ1-1; no clear D gene. The ends were cut back, 1 base at V and 2 bases at J, with 9 bases in the middle. The CDR3 runs to 14 residues. The germline gives CDR1 SGDLS, CDR2 YYNGEE. CDR3 sequence reads: CASSVNGQNTEAFF. The CDR3 DNA reads TGTGCCAGCAGCGTAAATGGGCAAAACACTGAAGCTTTCTTT.

The chain has TRBV19 and TRBJ2-7; D is perhaps TRBD2 (6 bases). Germline CDR1 LNHDA, CDR2 SQIVND (reference sequence). The CDR3 covers 15 residues. The germline V and J ends were trimmed by 0 bases and 2 bases, with 11 bases remaining between them. The DNA of the CDR3 is TGTGCCAGTAGTATAGAGACTAGAGGCGCCTACGAGCAGTACTTC. Translation gives CASSIETRGAYEQYF. Supplemented by reference TRBV19 and TRBJ2-7, the full variable domain reads DGGITQSPKYLFRKEGQNVTLSCEQNLNHDAMYWYRQDPGQGLRLIYYSQIVNDFQKGDIAEGYSVSREKKESFPLTVTSAQKNPTAFYLCASSIETRGAYEQYFGPGTRLTVT.

Concerning this clone: At one boundary the junction diverges from the germline segment, which might be a read error. J is TRBJ2-5 and V is TRBV5-1, with D perhaps TRBD1 (6 bases). Germline V gene lookup returns CDR1 SGHRS and CDR2 YFSETQ. This CDR3 is 13 amino acids long. CDR3 DNA sequence: TGCGCCAGCGGCTTAAAGGGGGAAGAGACCCAGTACTTC. Translation: CASGLKGEETQYF. The whole variable domain, remainder taken from reference TRBV5-1 and TRBJ2-5, is KAGVTQTPRYLIKTRGQQVTLSCSPISGHRSVSWYQQTPGQGLQFLFEYFSETQRNKGNFPGRFSGRQFSNSRSEMNVSTLELGDSALYLCASGLKGEETQYFGPGTRLLVL.

This clone has a handful of counts. The chain recombines TRBV6-6 with TRBJ2-7; a weak D match, TRBD1 (5 bases). The CDR3 loop spans 19 amino acids. Per the germline V gene, CDR1 is MNHNY and CDR2 is SVGAGI (reference sequence). V lost 5 bases to trimming and J lost 2 bases, with 28 bases between them. CDR3 DNA sequence: TGTGCCAGCAGTCAGGACACTCAACAGCGTTATAAATCAACCTACGAGCAGTACTTC. Protein sequence: CASSQDTQQRYKSTYEQYF.

The V and J genes are TRBV7-8 and TRBJ2-2; D not resolved. Per germline, CDR1 SGHVS and CDR2 FQNEAQ. This CDR3 has 17 amino acids. Trimming took 2 bases from V and 6 from J, leaving 19 bases between them. This CDR3 reads CASSLFLRPRPPGELFF. In DNA form, the CDR3 reads TGTGCCAGCAGCTTATTCCTCAGGCCCCGGCCACCCGGGGAGCTGTTTTTT. Based on the CDR3 plus reference TRBV7-8 and TRBJ2-2, the full variable domain is GAGVSQSPRYKVAKRGQDVALRCDPISGHVSLFWYQQALGQGPEFLTYFQNEAQLDKSGLPSDRFFAERPEGSVSTLKIQRTQQEDSAVYLCASSLFLRPRPPGELFFGEGSRLTVL.

This chain uses TRBV9 with TRBJ2-6; the D is unclear. Germline CDR1 and CDR2: SGDLS and YYNGEE. Trimming took 0 bases from V and 0 from J, leaving 4 bases between them. This CDR3 is 15 amino acids long. CDR3 sequence reads: CASSVVSSGANVLTF. CDR3 coding DNA: TGTGCCAGCAGCGTAGTTAGCTCTGGGGCCAACGTCCTGACTTTC.

This clone was observed a few times. The same CDR3 arises from other DNA sequences in this sample as well. The rearrangement uses TRBV5-1 and TRBJ1-2; maybe TRBD1 (6 bases). The CDR3 sequence is 14 residues long. V was pared by 0 bases and J by 0 bases, with 6 bases between. The V gene's germline CDR1 is SGHRS and CDR2 YFSETQ. CDR3 residues: CASSLGTANYGYTF. As DNA, the CDR3 is TGCGCCAGCAGCTTGGGGACAGCTAACTATGGCTACACCTTC. The full variable domain, in which reference TRBV5-1 and TRBJ1-2 provide the parts outside the CDR3, is KAGVTQTPRYLIKTRGQQVTLSCSPISGHRSVSWYQQTPGQGLQFLFEYFSETQRNKGNFPGRFSGRQFSNSRSEMNVSTLELGDSALYLCASSLGTANYGYTFGSGTRLTVV.

The chain joins TRBV2 to TRBJ1-1; 7 nucleotides line up with TRBD1. CDR3 length: 16 amino acids. CDR1 is SNHLY and CDR2 is FYNNEI in the germline V gene. J gave up 1 base and V 7 bases, and 12 bases lay outside the gene matches. Here the CDR3 DNA reads TGTGCCAGCATGCTGGATTTAGGGGGCCGGAACACTGAAGCTTTCTTT. Protein product: CASMLDLGGRNTEAFF.

The chain combines TRBV9 with TRBJ2-1, with 8 bases identical to TRBD1. The CDR3 extends over 15 amino acids. J gave up 9 bases and V 4 bases, and 12 bases lay outside the gene matches. Germline V gives CDR1 SGDLS, CDR2 YYNGEE. The CDR3: CASSPRDRGISEQFF. The CDR3, as DNA: TGTGCCAGCAGCCCCCGAGACAGGGGTATTTCTGAGCAGTTCTTC.

A single count supports this clone. The rearrangement uses TRBV9 and TRBJ2-1; TRBD1 aligns across 8 bases. The CDR3 length is 16 residues. Germline values: CDR1 SGDLS, CDR2 YYNGEE. With 0 bases clipped from V and 8 bases from J, the junction kept 10 bases outside the gene matches. CDR3 loop: CASSVGVGQVSYEQFF. The CDR3 DNA reads as TGTGCCAGCAGCGTAGGTGTGGGACAGGTCTCCTATGAGCAGTTCTTC.

This chain joins TRBV5-1 and TRBJ2-7; 9 positions agree with TRBD1. This CDR3 region has 15 residues. CDR1 is SGHRS and CDR2 is YFSETQ in the germline V gene. V gave up 0 bases and J gave up 0 bases; unmatched junction bases: 1. CDR3 loop: CASSLVTGGSYEQYF. The DNA for the CDR3 is TGCGCCAGCAGCTTGGTGACAGGGGGCTCCTACGAGCAGTACTTC.

The J gene is TRBJ2-7, the V gene TRBV7-6; tentatively, D is TRBD1 (6 bases). Germline CDR1 is SGHVS and CDR2 is FNYEAQ. The CDR3 is 15 residues long. Trimming left V 1 base short and J 3 bases short, with 13 bases between. The CDR3 DNA follows: TGTGCCAGCAGCTTAGAGGGGGATAGCGTCTACGAGCAGTACTTC. Its protein product is CASSLEGDSVYEQYF.

The chain couples TRBV7-8 to TRBJ2-7; 8 nucleotides agree with TRBD1. This CDR3 has 15 amino acids. The germline V gene encodes CDR1 SGHVS and CDR2 FQNEAQ. Losses at the gene ends were 5 bases for V and 0 bases for J; bases not matched to a gene: 6. CDR3: CASSPLTGDSYEQYF. DNA of the CDR3: TGTGCCAGCAGCCCGCTGACAGGGGACTCCTACGAGCAGTACTTC.

This chain uses TRBV29-1 with TRBJ1-3; D not certain. This CDR3 has 14 residues. Germline loops: CDR1 SQVTM, CDR2 ANQGSEA. V gave up 1 base and J gave up 1 base, with 8 bases separating them. CDR3 sequence: CSVEGPLSGNTIYF. CDR3 bases: TGCAGCGTTGAAGGGCCCCTTTCTGGAAACACCATATATTTT.

A word on this clone: Other nucleotide sequences in the sample specify the same CDR3. The V gene is TRBV7-9, the J gene TRBJ1-6; D not certain. The CDR3 runs 12 residues. Germline V CDR1 and CDR2: SEHNR, FQNEAQ (reference sequence). V shed 5 bases and J shed 7 bases, with 6 bases lying between them. The CDR3 region has the DNA TGTGCCAGCAGCAGAGAAAATTCACCCCTCCACTTT. Protein sequence: CASSRENSPLHF.

V gene TRBV12-5 combines with J gene TRBJ1-1; D unclear. This CDR3 spans 15 amino acids. Germline V gene lookup returns CDR1 LGHNT and CDR2 FRNRAP. Trimming shortened V by 1 base and J by 5 bases, and 14 bases separated the two germline ends. The CDR3 region has the DNA TGTGCTAGTGGTTTGGGCGGGAGCCGCTGGACTGAAGCTTTCTTT. Translation: CASGLGGSRWTEAFF.

DNA of the CDR3: TGTGCCAGCAGCCAACGGACGGGGGGTTTTGCGCAGTATTTT. It yields the protein CASSQRTGGFAQYF. This rearrangement joins TRBV5-5 to TRBJ2-3, with 7 positions matching TRBD2. Germline CDR1 SGHKS, CDR2 YYEKEE (reference sequence). The length of the CDR3 is 14 residues. V dropped 4 bases and J dropped 10; count of bases not matched to a gene: 12.

Comment on this clone: At the DNA level, this CDR3 is encoded by other sequences in the same sample as well. The chain combines TRBV18 with TRBJ2-2; D uncertain. CDR1 KGHSH and CDR2 LQKENI come from the germline V gene. This CDR3 contains 13 residues. The V end lost 5 bases, the J end lost 1 base, and 5 bases lay between the germline ends. The CDR3 DNA is TGTGCCAGCTCAACGGGGAACACCGGGGAGCTGTTTTTT. This encodes CASSTGNTGELFF.

The V and J genes are TRBV27 and TRBJ2-2, with TRBD1 as a possible D gene (6 bases). The germline V gene has CDR1 MNHEY and CDR2 SMNVEV (reference sequence). V lost 2 bases and J lost 5, with 15 bases in between. The CDR3 contains 16 residues. The CDR3 DNA reads as TGTGCCAGCAGTTTAGGACAGCCGTCCCTAACCGGGGAGCTGTTTTTT. Residues: CASSLGQPSLTGELFF.

This clone was seen a few times. This chain joins TRBV9 and TRBJ1-3, with a tentative D call TRBD1 (6 bases). The ends were cut back, 4 bases at V and 4 bases at J, with 9 bases in the middle. In germline, CDR1 is SGDLS, CDR2 YYNGEE. The CDR3 totals 13 residues. In DNA, the CDR3 is TGTGCCAGCAGCAAGAGGGGGGGAAACACCATATATTTT. It yields the protein CASSKRGGNTIYF.